Following are 14 T cell receptor beta chains from one sample sequenced in a study of CD8 T cells in ankylosing spondylitis. One entry per CDR3 protein, called by TCRdb with MiXCR from the 5' RACE reads. The sample has over 150,000 distinct CDR3 sequences; roughly 20% are singletons. The sequenced material came from blood, either unsorted or a sorted T cell fraction (not recorded which). These receptor sequences come from a male donor aged 5-29 years with ankylosing spondylitis or in good health (not recorded which).

At least ten counts were recorded for this clonotype. This sequence joins TRBV6-2 or TRBV6-3 and TRBJ2-2; D remains ambiguous. The V end was cut by 6 bases, the J end by 6 bases, with 5 bases between. CDR1 and CDR2 (germline): MNHEY, SVGEGT. The CDR3 has 11 amino acids. In nucleotides, the CDR3 is TGTGCCAGCAGCCAGTCCGGGGAGCTGTTTTTT. Protein: CASSQSGELFF.

Many counts were recorded for this clonotype. The chain couples TRBV24-1 to TRBJ2-1; 9 nucleotides line up with TRBD1. After removal of 5 bases from V and 0 bases from J, the junction contained 4 bases not matched to a gene. The germline CDR1 and CDR2 sequences are KGHDR and SFDVKD. The CDR3 totals 16 residues. The DNA for the CDR3 is TGTGCCACCAGTGCTGTGACAGGGGGCTCCTACAATGAGCAGTTCTTC. Translating gives CATSAVTGGSYNEQFF.

This clonotype occurred many times. This chain links TRBV6-5 with TRBJ2-1; D possibly corresponds to TRBD2 (6 bases). Germline lookup yields CDR1 MNHEY and CDR2 SVGAGI. The CDR3 is 15 amino acids. The V gene lost 4 bases and the J gene lost 2 bases, with 12 bases spanning the gap. This CDR3 is CASSFGGMPYNEQFF. The CDR3 DNA sequence: TGTGCCAGCAGTTTCGGCGGGATGCCCTACAATGAGCAGTTCTTC.

This clonotype was seen many times. This rearrangement joins TRBV29-1 to TRBJ2-4; 8 nucleotides align to TRBD1. The CDR3 runs to 16 residues. Germline lookup yields CDR1 SQVTM and CDR2 ANQGSEA. V lost 4 bases to trimming and J lost 1 base; unmatched junction nucleotides: 9. The CDR3 reads CSVVLARDRAKNIQYF. The CDR3 DNA is TGCAGCGTTGTTCTGGCGCGGGACAGGGCCAAAAACATTCAGTACTTC. Filled out from reference TRBV29-1 and TRBJ2-4, the complete variable domain reads SAVISQKPSRDICQRGTSLTIQCQVDSQVTMMFWYRQQPGQSLTLIATANQGSEATYESGFVIDKFPISRPNLTFSTLTVSNMSPEDSSIYLCSVVLARDRAKNIQYFGAGTRLSVL.

Many counts were recorded for this clonotype. Here the CDR3 reads CASSPQGPYSNQPQHF. Here the CDR3 DNA reads TGTGCCAGCAGCCCACAGGGCCCCTATAGCAATCAGCCCCAGCATTTT. This chain joins TRBV6-2 or TRBV6-3 and TRBJ1-5; D is perhaps TRBD1 (6 bases). The V gene lost 6 bases and the J gene lost 0 bases, with 15 bases spanning the gap. The CDR3 length is 16 residues. The germline V gene has CDR1 MNHEY and CDR2 SVGEGT.

The rearrangement links TRBV9 to TRBJ2-3; D might be TRBD1 (5 bases). CDR3 length equals 15 residues. Trimming stripped 0 bases from V and 6 bases from J, with 14 bases between. Germline V gene data show CDR1 as SGDLS and CDR2 as YYNGEE. In DNA form, the CDR3 reads TGTGCCAGCAGCGTAGAGGCAGGGATCCGCGATACGCAGTATTTT. Amino acids: CASSVEAGIRDTQYF.

This clonotype was seen at least ten times. The chain has TRBV27 and TRBJ1-6, with a tentative D call TRBD1 (5 bases). CDR1 is MNHEY and CDR2 is SMNVEV in the germline V gene (reference sequence). Trimming took 2 bases from V and 6 from J, leaving 14 bases between them. The CDR3 runs 16 residues. The CDR3 DNA is TGTGCCAGCAGTTTAACCCCTCCAGGGAGTAATTCACCCCTCCACTTT. It codes for CASSLTPPGSNSPLHF.

In this sample, this clonotype turned up many times. V is TRBV6-5 and J is TRBJ2-1; perhaps TRBD1 as D (6 bases). The length of the CDR3 is 15 residues. The germline V gene encodes CDR1 MNHEY and CDR2 SVGAGI. Trimming cost V 4 bases and J 2 bases, with 12 bases left between them. The CDR3 sequence is CASSLGAFTYNEQFF. CDR3 bases: TGTGCCAGCAGTTTGGGGGCTTTCACCTACAATGAGCAGTTCTTC.

V usage is TRBV11-3 and J usage is TRBJ2-1; a weak D match, TRBD2 (6 bases). V lost 5 bases, J lost 8 bases, and 7 bases lay in between. This CDR3 region has 11 residues. Germline CDR1 is SGHNT and CDR2 is YENEEA. CDR3 in amino acids: CASSREDEQFF. The CDR3 bases are TGTGCCAGCAGCAGGGAGGATGAGCAGTTCTTC.

This clonotype appeared many times. This chain uses TRBV7-9 with TRBJ2-1; TRBD2 matches at 9 bases. The CDR3 consists of 13 residues. Per germline, CDR1 SEHNR and CDR2 FQNEAQ (reference sequence). J was trimmed by 5 bases and V by 11 bases; bases with no gene match: 7. The CDR3 is CAGRVAGDNEQFF. The CDR3 region has the DNA TGTGCCGGGAGAGTAGCGGGGGACAATGAGCAGTTCTTC.

This clonotype was recorded a few times. The V and J genes are TRBV9 and TRBJ2-1; D tentatively fits TRBD1 or TRBD2 (5 bases each). Deletions cut 0 bases from V and 4 bases from J, with 11 bases between. Germline-derived CDR1 and CDR2 are SGDLS and YYNGEE. The CDR3 spans 15 residues. CDR3 coding DNA: TGTGCCAGCAGCGTAGGGGGGTCGTGGTACAATGAGCAGTTCTTC. Its protein product is CASSVGGSWYNEQFF.

This clonotype showed up many times. The V and J genes are TRBV20-1 and TRBJ2-7; possibly TRBD2 for D (6 bases). The ends were cut back, 5 bases at V and 6 bases at J, with 11 bases in the middle. The CDR3 consists of 11 residues. Germline CDR1 DFQATT, CDR2 SNEGSKA (reference sequence). CDR3 amino acids: CSAAEGLEQYV. The CDR3 DNA is TGCAGTGCTGCGGAGGGCCTCGAGCAGTACGTC.

This clonotype was detected many times. CDR3 in amino acids: CSAQGQGAYNEQFF. The CDR3, as DNA: TGCAGCGCCCAAGGACAGGGTGCCTACAATGAGCAGTTCTTC. The V call is TRBV29-1, the J call TRBJ2-1; 8 positions match TRBD1. This CDR3 is 14 amino acids long. Germline CDR1 is SQVTM and CDR2 is ANQGSEA. Trimming removed 7 bases from V and 2 bases from J; junction bases left unmatched: 7.

In this sample, this clonotype turned up a few times. The chain employs TRBV7-9 and TRBJ2-7, with D uncertain. Germline CDR1 and CDR2: SEHNR and FQNEAQ (reference sequence). Trimming took 0 bases from V and 7 from J, leaving 4 bases between them. The CDR3 totals 11 residues. CDR3 amino acids: CASSLAREQYF. CDR3 nucleotide sequence: TGTGCCAGCAGCTTAGCCAGAGAGCAGTACTTC.